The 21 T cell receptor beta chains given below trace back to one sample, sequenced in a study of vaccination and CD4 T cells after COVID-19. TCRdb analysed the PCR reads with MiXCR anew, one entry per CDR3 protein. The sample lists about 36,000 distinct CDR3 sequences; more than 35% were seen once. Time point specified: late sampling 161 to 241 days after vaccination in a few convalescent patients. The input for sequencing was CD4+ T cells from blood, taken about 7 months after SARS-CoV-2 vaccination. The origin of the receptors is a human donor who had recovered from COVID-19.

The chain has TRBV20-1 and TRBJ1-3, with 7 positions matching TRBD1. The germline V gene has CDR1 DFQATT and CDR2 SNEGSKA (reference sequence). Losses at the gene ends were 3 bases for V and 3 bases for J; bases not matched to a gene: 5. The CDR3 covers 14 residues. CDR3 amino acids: CSARTGYGGNTIYF. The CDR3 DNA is TGCAGTGCTAGGACAGGGTACGGTGGAAACACCATATATTTT.

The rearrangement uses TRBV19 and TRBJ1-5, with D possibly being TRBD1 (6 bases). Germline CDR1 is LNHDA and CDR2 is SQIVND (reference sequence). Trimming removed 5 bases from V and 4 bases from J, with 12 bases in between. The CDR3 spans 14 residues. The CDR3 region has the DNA TGTGCCAGTAGTTTCCAGGGGCTAAATCAGCCCCAGCATTTT. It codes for CASSFQGLNQPQHF. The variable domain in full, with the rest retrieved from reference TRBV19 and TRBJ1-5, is DGGITQSPKYLFRKEGQNVTLSCEQNLNHDAMYWYRQDPGQGLRLIYYSQIVNDFQKGDIAEGYSVSREKKESFPLTVTSAQKNPTAFYLCASSFQGLNQPQHFGDGTRLSIL.

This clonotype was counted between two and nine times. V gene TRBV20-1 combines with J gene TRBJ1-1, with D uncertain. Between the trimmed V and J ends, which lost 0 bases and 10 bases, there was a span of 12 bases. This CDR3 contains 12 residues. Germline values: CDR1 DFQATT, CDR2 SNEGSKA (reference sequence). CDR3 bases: TGCAGTGCTAGAGATTTGGGTCTCGGAGCTTTCTTT. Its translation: CSARDLGLGAFF.

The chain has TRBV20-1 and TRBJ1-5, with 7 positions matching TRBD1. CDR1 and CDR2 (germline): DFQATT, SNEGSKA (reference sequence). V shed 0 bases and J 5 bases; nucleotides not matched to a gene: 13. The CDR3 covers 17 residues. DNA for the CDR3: TGCAGTGCTAGAGATGCAGGGGGACGGAGAGTGGATCAGCCCCAGCATTTT. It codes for CSARDAGGRRVDQPQHF.

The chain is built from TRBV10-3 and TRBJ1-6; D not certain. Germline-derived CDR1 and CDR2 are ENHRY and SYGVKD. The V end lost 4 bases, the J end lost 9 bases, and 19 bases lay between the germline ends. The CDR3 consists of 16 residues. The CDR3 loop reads CAISGSFGRRSSPLHF. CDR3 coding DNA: TGTGCCATCAGTGGAAGTTTTGGCAGGCGGAGTTCACCCCTCCACTTT.

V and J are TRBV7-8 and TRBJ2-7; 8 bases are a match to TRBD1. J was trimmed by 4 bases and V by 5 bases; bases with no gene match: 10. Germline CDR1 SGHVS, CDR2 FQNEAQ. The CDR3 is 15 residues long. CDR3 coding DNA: TGTGCCAGCAGCCCTGGACAGGGTTGGCGGTACGAGCAGTACTTC. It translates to CASSPGQGWRYEQYF.

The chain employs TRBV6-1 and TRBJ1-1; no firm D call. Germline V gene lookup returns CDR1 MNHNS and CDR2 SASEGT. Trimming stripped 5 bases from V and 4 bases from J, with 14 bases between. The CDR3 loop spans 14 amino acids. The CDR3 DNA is TGTGCCAGCAGTCAGGACCCGGCGGGCACTGAAGCTTTCTTT. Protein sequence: CASSQDPAGTEAFF.

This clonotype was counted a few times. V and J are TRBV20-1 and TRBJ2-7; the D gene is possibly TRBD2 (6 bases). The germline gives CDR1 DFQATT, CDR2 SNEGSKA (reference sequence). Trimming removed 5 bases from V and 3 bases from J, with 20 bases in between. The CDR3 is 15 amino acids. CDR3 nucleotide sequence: TGCAGTGCTTGGACCGGGTTAACTAGCAGCTACGAGCAGTACTTC. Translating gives CSAWTGLTSSYEQYF.

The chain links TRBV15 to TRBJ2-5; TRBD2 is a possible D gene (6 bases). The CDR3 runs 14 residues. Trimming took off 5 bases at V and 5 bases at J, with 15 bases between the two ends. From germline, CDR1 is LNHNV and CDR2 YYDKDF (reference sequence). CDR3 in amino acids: CATSARRGWETQYF. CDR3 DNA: TGTGCCACCAGCGCACGCCGGGGGTGGGAGACCCAGTACTTC.

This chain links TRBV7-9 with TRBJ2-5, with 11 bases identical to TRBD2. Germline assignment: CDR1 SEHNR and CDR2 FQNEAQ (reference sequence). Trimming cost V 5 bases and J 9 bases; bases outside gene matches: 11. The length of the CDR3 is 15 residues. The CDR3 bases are TGTGCCAGCAGCCGACCGGGACTAGCGGTCATGGCCCAGTACTTC. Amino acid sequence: CASSRPGLAVMAQYF.

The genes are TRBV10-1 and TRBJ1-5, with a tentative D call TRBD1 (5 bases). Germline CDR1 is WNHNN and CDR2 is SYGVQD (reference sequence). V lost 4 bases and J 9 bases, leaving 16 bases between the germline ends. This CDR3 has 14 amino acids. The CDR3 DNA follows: TGCGCCAGCAGTGTAGGGACTCGGGGATGGCCCCAGCATTTT. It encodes CASSVGTRGWPQHF.

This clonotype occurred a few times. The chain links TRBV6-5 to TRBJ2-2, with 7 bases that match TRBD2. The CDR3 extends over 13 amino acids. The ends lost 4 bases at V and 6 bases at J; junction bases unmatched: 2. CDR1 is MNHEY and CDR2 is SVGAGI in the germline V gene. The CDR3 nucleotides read TGTGCCAGCAGTTTTACTAGCGCCGGGGAGCTGTTTTTT. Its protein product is CASSFTSAGELFF.

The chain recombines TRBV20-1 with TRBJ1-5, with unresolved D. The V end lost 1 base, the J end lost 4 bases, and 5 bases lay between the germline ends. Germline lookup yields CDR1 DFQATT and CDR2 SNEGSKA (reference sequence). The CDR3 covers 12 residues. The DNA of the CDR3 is TGCAGTGCTAGAGTCCTTAATCAGCCCCAGCATTTT. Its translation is CSARVLNQPQHF.

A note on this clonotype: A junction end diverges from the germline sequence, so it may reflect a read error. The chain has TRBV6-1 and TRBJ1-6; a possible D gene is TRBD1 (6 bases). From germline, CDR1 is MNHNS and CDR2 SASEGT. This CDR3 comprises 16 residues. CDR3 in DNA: TGTGCCAGCAGTCCTACAGGGTACTCCTATAATTCACTCCTCCACTTT. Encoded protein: CASSPTGYSYNSLLHF.

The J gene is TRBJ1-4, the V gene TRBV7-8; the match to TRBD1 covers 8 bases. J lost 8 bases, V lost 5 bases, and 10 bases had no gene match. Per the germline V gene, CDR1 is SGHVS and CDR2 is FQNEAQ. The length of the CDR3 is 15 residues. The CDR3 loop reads CASSLDRVRTEKLFF. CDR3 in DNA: TGTGCCAGCAGCCTGGACAGGGTGAGGACAGAAAAACTGTTTTTT.

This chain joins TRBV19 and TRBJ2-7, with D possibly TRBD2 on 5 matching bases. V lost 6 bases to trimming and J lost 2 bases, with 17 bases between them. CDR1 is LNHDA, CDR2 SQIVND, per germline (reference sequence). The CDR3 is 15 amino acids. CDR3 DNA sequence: TGTGCCAGTAGCGCTAGCCGCACCACTACCTACGAGCAGTACTTC. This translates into CASSASRTTTYEQYF.

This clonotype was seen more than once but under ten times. The CDR3 reads CASSALMPGQGATDTQYF. The CDR3 region has the DNA TGTGCCAGCAGTGCTCTTATGCCGGGACAGGGGGCAACAGATACGCAGTATTTT. The genes are TRBV28 and TRBJ2-3; TRBD1 matches at 12 bases. CDR3 length equals 18 residues. The germline CDR1 and CDR2 sequences are MDHEN and SYDVKM. The V segment lost 5 bases and the J segment 3 bases; nucleotides outside the gene matches: 12. The full variable domain, with the rest looked up from reference TRBV28 and TRBJ2-3, is DVKVTQSSRYLVKRTGEKVFLECVQDMDHENMFWYRQDPGLGLRLIYFSYDVKMKEKGDIPEGYSVSREKKERFSLILESASTNQTSMYLCASSALMPGQGATDTQYFGPGTRLTVL.

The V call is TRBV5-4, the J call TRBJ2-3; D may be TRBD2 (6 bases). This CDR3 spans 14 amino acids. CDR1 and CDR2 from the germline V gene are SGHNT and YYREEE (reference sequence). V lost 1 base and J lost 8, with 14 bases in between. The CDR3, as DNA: TGTGCCAGCAGCTTGATTGGGGGGATGGTTACGCAGTATTTT. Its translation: CASSLIGGMVTQYF. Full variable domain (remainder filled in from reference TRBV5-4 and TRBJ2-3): ETGVTQSPTHLIKTRGQQVTLRCSSQSGHNTVSWYQQALGQGPQFIFQYYREEENGRGNFPPRFSGLQFPNYSSELNVNALELDDSALYLCASSLIGGMVTQYFGPGTRLTVL.

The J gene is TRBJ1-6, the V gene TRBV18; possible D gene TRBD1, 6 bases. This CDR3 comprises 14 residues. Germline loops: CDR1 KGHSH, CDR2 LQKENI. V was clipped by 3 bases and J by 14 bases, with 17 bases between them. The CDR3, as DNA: TGTGCCAGCTCACCTCGGACAACGGGGGACACCCTCCACTTT. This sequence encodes CASSPRTTGDTLHF. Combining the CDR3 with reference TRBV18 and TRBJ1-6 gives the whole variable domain NAGVMQNPRHLVRRRGQEARLRCSPMKGHSHVYWYRQLPEEGLKFMVYLQKENIIDESGMPKERFSAEFPKEGPSILRIQQVVRGDSAAYFCASSPRTTGDTLHFGNGTRLTVT.

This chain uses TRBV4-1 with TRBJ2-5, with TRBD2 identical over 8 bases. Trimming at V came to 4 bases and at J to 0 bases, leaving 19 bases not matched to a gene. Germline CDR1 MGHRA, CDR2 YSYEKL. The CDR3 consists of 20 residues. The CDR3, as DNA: TGCGCCAGCAGCCCGTTCGCCGGGAGGGTCACCCGGACGTACCAAGAGACCCAGTACTTC. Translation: CASSPFAGRVTRTYQETQYF.

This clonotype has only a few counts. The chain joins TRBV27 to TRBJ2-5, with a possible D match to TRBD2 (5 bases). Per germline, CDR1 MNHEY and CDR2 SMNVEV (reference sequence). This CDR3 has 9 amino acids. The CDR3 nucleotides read TGTGCAGGCGGGGAGACCCAGTACTTC. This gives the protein CAGGETQYF.